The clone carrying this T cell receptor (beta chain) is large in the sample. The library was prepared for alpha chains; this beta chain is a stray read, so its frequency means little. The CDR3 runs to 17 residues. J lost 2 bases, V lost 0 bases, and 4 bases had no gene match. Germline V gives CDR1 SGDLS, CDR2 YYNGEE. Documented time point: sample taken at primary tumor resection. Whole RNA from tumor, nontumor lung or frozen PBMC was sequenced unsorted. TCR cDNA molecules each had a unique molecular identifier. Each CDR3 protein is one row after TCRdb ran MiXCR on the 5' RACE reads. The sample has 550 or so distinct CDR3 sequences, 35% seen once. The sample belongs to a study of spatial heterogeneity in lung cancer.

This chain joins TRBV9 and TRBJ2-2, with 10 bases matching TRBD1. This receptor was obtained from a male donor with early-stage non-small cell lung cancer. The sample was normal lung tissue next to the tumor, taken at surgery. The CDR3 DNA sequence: TGTGCCAGCAGCGTAGTACGGGACAGGGGAAACACCGGGGAGCTGTTTTTT. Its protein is CASSVVRDRGNTGELFF.